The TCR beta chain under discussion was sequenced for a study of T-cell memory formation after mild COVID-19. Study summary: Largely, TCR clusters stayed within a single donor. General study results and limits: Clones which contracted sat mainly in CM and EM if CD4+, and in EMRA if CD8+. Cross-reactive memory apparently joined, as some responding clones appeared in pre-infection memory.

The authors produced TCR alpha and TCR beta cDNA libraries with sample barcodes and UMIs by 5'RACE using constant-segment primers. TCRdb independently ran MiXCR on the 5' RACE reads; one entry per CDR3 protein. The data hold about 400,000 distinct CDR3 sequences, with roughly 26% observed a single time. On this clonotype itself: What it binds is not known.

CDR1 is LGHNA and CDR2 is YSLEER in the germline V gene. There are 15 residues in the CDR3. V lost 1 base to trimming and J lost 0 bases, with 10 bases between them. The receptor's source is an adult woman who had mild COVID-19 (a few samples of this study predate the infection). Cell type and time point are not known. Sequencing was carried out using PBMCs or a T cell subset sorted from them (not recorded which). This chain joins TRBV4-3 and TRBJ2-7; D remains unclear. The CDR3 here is CASSQGLLPSYEQYF. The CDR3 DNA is TGCGCCAGCAGCCAAGGACTCCTCCCCTCCTACGAGCAGTACTTC.